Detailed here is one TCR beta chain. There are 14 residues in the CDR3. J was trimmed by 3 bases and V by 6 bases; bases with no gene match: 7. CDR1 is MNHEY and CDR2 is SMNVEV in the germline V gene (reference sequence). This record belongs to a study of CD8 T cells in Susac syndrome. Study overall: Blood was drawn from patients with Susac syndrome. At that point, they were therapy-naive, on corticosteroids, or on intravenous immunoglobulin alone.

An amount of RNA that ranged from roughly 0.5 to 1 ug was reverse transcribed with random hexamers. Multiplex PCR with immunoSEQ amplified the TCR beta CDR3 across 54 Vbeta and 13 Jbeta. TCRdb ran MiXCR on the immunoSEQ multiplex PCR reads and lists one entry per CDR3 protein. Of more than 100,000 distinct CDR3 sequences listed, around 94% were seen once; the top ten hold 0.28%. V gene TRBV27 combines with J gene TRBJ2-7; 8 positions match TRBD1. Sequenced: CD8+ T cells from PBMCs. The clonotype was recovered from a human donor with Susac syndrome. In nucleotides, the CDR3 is TGTGCCAGCAGCCACCGGGACAGGAACTACGAGCAGTACTTC. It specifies CASSHRDRNYEQYF.